This T cell receptor beta chain stems from a study of blood T cell repertoires in COVID-19. Study information: Donors in the United States, Italy and Spain gave samples during acute or convalescent COVID-19.

Under the authors' procedure: How many nucleated cells were present was estimated from reference gene primer amplification. Profiled with immunoSEQ multiplex PCR; TCRdb holds only in-frame clones, not every one. The DNA was the basis for D and trimming; V, J and clone size are from that table. Of some 460,000 clones listed, about 90% were seen once; the top ten hold 1.5% to 2%. Germline CDR1 reads KGHSH; CDR2 reads LQKENI. The trim removed 6 bases at V and 1 base at J, leaving 10 bases unmatched. CDR3 size: 17 residues. The clonotype was recovered from a woman under 30 with acute COVID-19. Sequenced sample: PBMCs or T cells enriched from blood (not recorded which). This chain uses TRBV18 with TRBJ1-5; 9 nucleotides line up with TRBD1. The chain's CDR3 is CASSPGTGSRSNQPQHF. CDR3 in DNA: TGTGCCAGCTCGCCCGGGACAGGGTCGAGGAGCAATCAGCCCCAGCATTTT.